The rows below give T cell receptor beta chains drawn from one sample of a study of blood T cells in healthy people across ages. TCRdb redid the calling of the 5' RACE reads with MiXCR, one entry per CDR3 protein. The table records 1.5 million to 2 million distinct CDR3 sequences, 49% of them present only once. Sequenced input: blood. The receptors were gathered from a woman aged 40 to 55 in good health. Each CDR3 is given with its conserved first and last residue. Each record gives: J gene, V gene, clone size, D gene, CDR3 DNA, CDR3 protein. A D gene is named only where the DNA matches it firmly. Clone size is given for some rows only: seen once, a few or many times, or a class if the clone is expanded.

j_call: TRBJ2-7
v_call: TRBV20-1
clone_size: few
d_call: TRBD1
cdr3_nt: TGCAGTGCTGATACAGGGGGAGGGCAGTACTTC
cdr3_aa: CSADTGGGQYF

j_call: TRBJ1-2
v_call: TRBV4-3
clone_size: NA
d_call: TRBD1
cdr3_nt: TGCGCCAGCAGCCAAGACGGGACAGCCTACCGCTATGGCTACACCTTC
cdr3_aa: CASSQDGTAYRYGYTF

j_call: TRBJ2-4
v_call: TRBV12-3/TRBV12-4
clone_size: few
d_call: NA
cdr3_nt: TGTGCCAGCAGTTCCTCAGGGGGGGGAACACAAAACATTCAGTACTTC
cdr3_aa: CASSSSGGGTQNIQYF

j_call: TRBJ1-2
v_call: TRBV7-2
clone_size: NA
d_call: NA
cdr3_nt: TGTGCCAGCAGCTCTGCCCCCCCTGGGGCACAAGATGGCTACACCTTC
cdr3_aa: CASSSAPPGAQDGYTF

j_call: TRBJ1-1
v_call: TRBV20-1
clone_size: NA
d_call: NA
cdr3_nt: TGCAGTGCTAGAGCCACGTTGGGAATCACTGAAGCTTTCTTT
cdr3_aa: CSARATLGITEAFF

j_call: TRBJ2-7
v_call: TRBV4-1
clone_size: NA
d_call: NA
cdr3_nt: TGCGCCAGCGGCCCTCAAGGCTACGAGCAGTACTTC
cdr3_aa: CASGPQGYEQYF

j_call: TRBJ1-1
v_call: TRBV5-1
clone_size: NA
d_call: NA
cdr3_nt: TGCGCCAGCAGCTTCTTTGGTCGCATGAACACTGAAGCTTTCTTT
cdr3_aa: CASSFFGRMNTEAFF

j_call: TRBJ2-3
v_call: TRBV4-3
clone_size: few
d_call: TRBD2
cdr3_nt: TGCGCCAGCAGCCAAGATCCGACTAGCGGGGGGAACACAGATACGCAGTATTTT
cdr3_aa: CASSQDPTSGGNTDTQYF

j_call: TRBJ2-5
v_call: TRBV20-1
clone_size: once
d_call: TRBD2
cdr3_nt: TGCAGTGCCCACCCGACTAGCGGGAAAGGAGAGACCCAGTACTTC
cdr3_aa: CSAHPTSGKGETQYF

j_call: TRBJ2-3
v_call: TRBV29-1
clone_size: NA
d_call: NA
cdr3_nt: TGCAGCGCGGCTCTACCTAGCACAGATACGCAGTATTTT
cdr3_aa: CSAALPSTDTQYF

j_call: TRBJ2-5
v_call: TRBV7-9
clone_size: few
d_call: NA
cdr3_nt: TGTGCCAGCAGCTTCTCCGGGAACCCACAAGAGACCCAGTACTTC
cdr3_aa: CASSFSGNPQETQYF

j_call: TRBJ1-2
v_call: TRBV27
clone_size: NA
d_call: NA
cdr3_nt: TGTGCCAGCAGTAAACGATCGGGGGAAGGCTACACCTTC
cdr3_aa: CASSKRSGEGYTF

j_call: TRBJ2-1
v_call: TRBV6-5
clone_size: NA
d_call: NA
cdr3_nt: TGTGCCAGCAGTTACTCGCCCCTGGGGGACTACAATGAGCAGTTCTTC
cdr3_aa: CASSYSPLGDYNEQFF

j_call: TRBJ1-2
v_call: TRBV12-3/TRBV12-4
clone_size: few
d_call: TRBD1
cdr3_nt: TGTGCCAGCACGACAGGGGTGAAGTCAGTAGGCTACACCTTC
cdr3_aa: CASTTGVKSVGYTF

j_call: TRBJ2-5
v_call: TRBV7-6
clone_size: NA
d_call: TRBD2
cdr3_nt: TGTGCCAGCAGCTTACCCAGCGGGAGCCCCGGGGAGACCCAGTACTTC
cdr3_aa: CASSLPSGSPGETQYF

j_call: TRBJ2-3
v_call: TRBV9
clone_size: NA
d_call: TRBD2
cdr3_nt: TGTGCCAGCAGCGCTGGACTAGCAGGGGCAGATACGCAGTATTTT
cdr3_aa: CASSAGLAGADTQYF

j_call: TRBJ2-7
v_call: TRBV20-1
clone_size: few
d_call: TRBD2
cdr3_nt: TGCAGTGCTGGACTAGCGGGGCTCTCGGAGCAGTACTTC
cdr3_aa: CSAGLAGLSEQYF

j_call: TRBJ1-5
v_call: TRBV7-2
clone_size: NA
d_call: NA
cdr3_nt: TGCGCCAGCAGCGCGGACGGCACTAGCATAGTGGCCCAGCATTTT
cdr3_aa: CASSADGTSIVAQHF

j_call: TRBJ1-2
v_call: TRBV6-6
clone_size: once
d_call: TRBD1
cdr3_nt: TGTGCCAGCAGCCAAGGACAGGGGGGAGACTATGGCTACACCTTC
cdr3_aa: CASSQGQGGDYGYTF

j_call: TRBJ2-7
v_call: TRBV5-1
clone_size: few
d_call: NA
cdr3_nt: TGCGCCAGCAGCCTTCCGACTAGTCCCAGCTCCTACGAGCAGTACTTC
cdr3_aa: CASSLPTSPSSYEQYF

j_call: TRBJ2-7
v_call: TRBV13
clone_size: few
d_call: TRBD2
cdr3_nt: TGTGCCAGCAGCTCCGCGGGGGGGTCTCTACCCTACGAGCAGTACTTC
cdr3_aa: CASSSAGGSLPYEQYF

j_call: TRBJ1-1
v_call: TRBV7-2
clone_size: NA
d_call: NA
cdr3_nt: TGTGCCAGCAGAGCACCCTCTGTGGGGGGCACTGAAGCTTTCTTT
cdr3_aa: CASRAPSVGGTEAFF

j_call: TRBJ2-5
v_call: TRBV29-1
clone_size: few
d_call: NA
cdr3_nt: TGCAGCGCTCGGGTTGTGGGTGAGACCCAGTACTTC
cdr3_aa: CSARVVGETQYF